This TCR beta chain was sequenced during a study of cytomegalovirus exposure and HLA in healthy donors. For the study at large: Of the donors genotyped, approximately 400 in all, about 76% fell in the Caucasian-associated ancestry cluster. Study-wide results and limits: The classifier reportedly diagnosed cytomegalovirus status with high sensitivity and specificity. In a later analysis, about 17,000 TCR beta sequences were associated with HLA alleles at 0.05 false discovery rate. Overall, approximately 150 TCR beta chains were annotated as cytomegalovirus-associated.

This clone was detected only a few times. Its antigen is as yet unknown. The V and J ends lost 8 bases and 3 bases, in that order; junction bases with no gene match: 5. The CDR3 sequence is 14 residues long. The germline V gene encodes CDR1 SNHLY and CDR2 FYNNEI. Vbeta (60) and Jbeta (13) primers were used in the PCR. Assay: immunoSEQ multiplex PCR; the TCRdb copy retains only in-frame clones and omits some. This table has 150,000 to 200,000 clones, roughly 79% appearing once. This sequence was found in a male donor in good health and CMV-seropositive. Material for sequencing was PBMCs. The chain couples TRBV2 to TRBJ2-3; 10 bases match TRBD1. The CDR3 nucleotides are TGTGCCAGCGTTCCGGGACAGGGGACAGATACGCAGTATTTT. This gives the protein CASVPGQGTDTQYF.